This passage covers 19 T cell receptor beta chains from one sample sequenced in a study of shared clonotypes between healthy human individuals. This table comes from immunoSEQ multiplex PCR, and its TCRdb copy is limited to in-frame clones, with some not included. The sample yields around 1,100,000 clones, roughly 77% seen once. The sample comprised memory CD4+ T cells from PBMCs. The subset is: CD45RA-negative fraction. These receptor sequences come from a man aged 18 to 35 in good health. Some clones in this sample may be carry-over from other donors' samples.

The J gene is TRBJ2-5, the V gene TRBV7-9; D ambiguous. This CDR3 comprises 14 residues. The germline CDR1 and CDR2 sequences are SEHNR and FQNEAQ (reference sequence). With 0 bases removed from V and 5 bases from J, the gap between germline ends came to 10 bases. The CDR3 loop reads CASSLAWGAETQYF. DNA of the CDR3: TGTGCCAGCAGCTTAGCGTGGGGTGCGGAGACCCAGTACTTC.

The genes are TRBV10-3 and TRBJ2-7; tentative D call: TRBD1 (6 bases). CDR3 size: 14 residues. The ends were cut back, 5 bases at V and 2 bases at J, with 13 bases in the middle. Germline V lookup: CDR1 ENHRY, CDR2 SYGVKD. CDR3 sequence: CAISQTGTPYEQYF. Here the CDR3 DNA reads TGTGCCATCAGTCAGACAGGAACCCCCTACGAGCAGTACTTC.

CDR3 protein: CASTQGAVLFF. The CDR3 coding sequence is TGTGCCAGCACCCAGGGGGCGGTTCTGTTTTTT. J is TRBJ1-4 and V is TRBV28, with 8 positions matching TRBD1. Germline V CDR1 and CDR2: MDHEN, SYDVKM. The CDR3 spans 11 residues. J lost 14 bases, V lost 7 bases, and 6 bases had no gene match.

The count of this clone is one. CDR3 protein: CASTPRQGNTEAFF. Written as DNA, the CDR3 is TGTGCCAGTACCCCTCGGCAGGGGAACACTGAAGCTTTCTTT. J is TRBJ1-1 and V is TRBV19, with a tentative D call TRBD1 (5 bases). The V end was cut by 7 bases, the J end by 1 base, with 13 bases between. Germline V gives CDR1 LNHDA, CDR2 SQIVND (reference sequence). The CDR3 runs to 14 residues. Based on the CDR3 plus reference TRBV19 and TRBJ1-1, the full variable domain is DGGITQSPKYLFRKEGQNVTLSCEQNLNHDAMYWYRQDPGQGLRLIYYSQIVNDFQKGDIAEGYSVSREKKESFPLTVTSAQKNPTAFYLCASTPRQGNTEAFFGQGTRLTVV.

On this clone itself: This specimen includes other DNA sequences encoding the same CDR3. The chain joins TRBV7-9 to TRBJ1-1; the D is unclear. Germline V gene data show CDR1 as SEHNR and CDR2 as FQNEAQ (reference sequence). CDR3 length: 13 amino acids. The V end was cut by 2 bases, the J end by 1 base, with 5 bases between. This CDR3 is CASSLSANTEAFF. DNA of the CDR3: TGTGCCAGCAGCTTATCAGCGAACACTGAAGCTTTCTTT. Complete variable domain (other parts from reference TRBV7-9 and TRBJ1-1): DTGVSQNPRHKITKRGQNVTFRCDPISEHNRLYWYRQTLGQGPEFLTYFQNEAQLEKSRLLSDRFSAERPKGSFSTLEIQRTEQGDSAMYLCASSLSANTEAFFGQGTRLTVV.

This chain joins TRBV19 and TRBJ2-1; TRBD1 agrees at 7 bases. The V gene's germline CDR1 is LNHDA and CDR2 SQIVND (reference sequence). The CDR3 runs to 15 residues. V was pared by 6 bases and J by 9 bases, with 14 bases of the junction left unmatched. The CDR3 protein is CASSATGDRGGEQFF. The CDR3 region has the DNA TGTGCCAGTAGCGCAACAGGGGATAGAGGGGGTGAGCAGTTCTTC.

This chain connects TRBV6-5 to TRBJ1-4; TRBD1 matches 8 bases. J lost 9 bases, V lost 6 bases, and 9 bases had no gene match. CDR3 length: 14 amino acids. In germline, CDR1 is MNHEY, CDR2 SVGAGI. In DNA form, the CDR3 reads TGTGCCAGCAGGCCAGGGGGCGGAGATAAAAAACTGTTTTTT. Protein: CASRPGGGDKKLFF.

V and J are TRBV27 and TRBJ2-7, with TRBD2 identical over 8 bases. The junction had 14 bases not matched to a gene; V was cut back by 4 bases and J by 3 bases. In germline, CDR1 is MNHEY, CDR2 SMNVEV (reference sequence). The CDR3 length is 17 residues. CDR3 nucleotides: TGTGCCAGCAGTTCTCGGATACGCGGGAGGAACTTCTACGAGCAGTACTTC. Translating it yields CASSSRIRGRNFYEQYF.

The chain uses TRBV6-6 and TRBJ1-1, with TRBD1 matching 10 bases. This CDR3 region has 12 residues. Germline V gives CDR1 MNHNY, CDR2 SVGAGI (reference sequence). V lost 5 bases to trimming and J lost 9 bases; unmatched junction nucleotides: 3. CDR3 nucleotides: TGTGCCAGCAGTCGACAGGGGGCTAAAGCTTTCTTT. It is translated as CASSRQGAKAFF.

This clone turned up a few times. The chain couples TRBV28 to TRBJ2-7, with D perhaps matching TRBD2 (6 bases). Germline V lookup: CDR1 MDHEN, CDR2 SYDVKM. The length of the CDR3 is 12 residues. Trimming removed 4 bases at V and 8 bases at J, with 12 bases between. Here the CDR3 reads CASSSRDDQQYF. The CDR3 coding sequence is TGTGCCAGCAGTTCGCGGGACGATCAGCAGTACTTC.

The chain carries TRBV5-1 and TRBJ2-1; TRBD1 might be the D (6 bases). Germline values: CDR1 SGHRS, CDR2 YFSETQ. V was cut by 3 bases and J by 8 bases, with 18 bases left in between. CDR3 length: 15 amino acids. The CDR3 here is CASSSPQGIMDEQFF. The DNA for the CDR3 is TGCGCCAGCAGCTCCCCGCAGGGGATCATGGATGAGCAGTTCTTC.

The genes are TRBV2 and TRBJ2-2, with unresolved D. Deletions cut 4 bases from V and 2 bases from J, with 11 bases between. Germline CDR1 reads SNHLY; CDR2 reads FYNNEI. CDR3 size: 15 residues. The CDR3 nucleotides are TGTGCCAGCAGTGTCAGCCTACAAAACACCGGGGAGCTGTTTTTT. Amino acid sequence: CASSVSLQNTGELFF.

The chain employs TRBV9 and TRBJ2-7; 9 bases map to TRBD2. Germline V gives CDR1 SGDLS, CDR2 YYNGEE. J was trimmed by 2 bases and V by 0 bases; bases with no gene match: 6. The CDR3 covers 16 residues. The chain's CDR3 is CASSVAPGGRAYEQYF. DNA of the CDR3: TGTGCCAGCAGCGTAGCTCCCGGCGGGAGGGCCTACGAGCAGTACTTC.

The V call is TRBV28, the J call TRBJ2-5, with a possible D match to TRBD1 (6 bases). Trimming cost V 4 bases and J 3 bases, with 18 bases left between them. The CDR3 length is 16 residues. The germline gives CDR1 MDHEN, CDR2 SYDVKM. CDR3 sequence reads: CASSSTGTRAEETQYF. The CDR3 bases are TGTGCCAGCAGTTCCACCGGGACAAGGGCAGAAGAGACCCAGTACTTC. Filled out from reference TRBV28 and TRBJ2-5, the complete variable domain reads DVKVTQSSRYLVKRTGEKVFLECVQDMDHENMFWYRQDPGLGLRLIYFSYDVKMKEKGDIPEGYSVSREKKERFSLILESASTNQTSMYLCASSSTGTRAEETQYFGPGTRLLVL.

This chain connects TRBV5-6 to TRBJ1-2; D gene ambiguous. Germline lookup yields CDR1 SGHDT and CDR2 YYEEEE. This CDR3 contains 10 residues. Trimming left V 3 bases short and J 7 bases short, with 4 bases between. The CDR3 protein is CASSSRGYTF. The CDR3 DNA reads TGTGCCAGCAGCTCCCGTGGCTACACCTTC.

The V gene is TRBV19, the J gene TRBJ1-1, with a weak D call TRBD1 (5 bases). The length of the CDR3 is 14 residues. Germline loops: CDR1 LNHDA, CDR2 SQIVND (reference sequence). Deletions cut 11 bases from V and 0 bases from J, with 16 bases between. The CDR3 DNA reads as TGTGCCTGCCGGGACGGATACATGAACACTGAAGCTTTCTTT. It specifies CACRDGYMNTEAFF.

The rearrangement joins TRBV4-3 to TRBJ2-2; 8 bases line up with TRBD2. Germline CDR1 LGHNA, CDR2 YSLEER. The length of the CDR3 is 15 residues. V lost 4 bases to trimming and J lost 6 bases; unmatched junction nucleotides: 7. In DNA form, the CDR3 reads TGCGCCAGCAGCCCGTTAGCGGGACTTGCCGGGGAGCTGTTTTTT. Amino acids: CASSPLAGLAGELFF.

The rearrangement joins TRBV5-1 to TRBJ2-1; D tentatively reads TRBD1 or TRBD2 (5 bases each). The CDR3 has 15 residues. V was cut by 2 bases and J by 7 bases, with 16 bases left in between. Germline CDR1 SGHRS, CDR2 YFSETQ. The CDR3 sequence is CASSFGPGWTNEQFF. CDR3 DNA sequence: TGCGCCAGCAGCTTTGGGCCAGGGTGGACTAATGAGCAGTTCTTC.

This clone was seen only a few times. In DNA form, the CDR3 reads TGTGCCAGCAGTTTAGTCATCTCGGGCGGCTACACCTTC. Translation gives CASSLVISGGYTF. The rearrangement uses TRBV28 and TRBJ1-2; D call uncertain. This CDR3 has 13 residues. Germline values: CDR1 MDHEN, CDR2 SYDVKM. Trimming stripped 2 bases from V and 8 bases from J, with 12 bases between.